This passage covers 31 T cell receptor beta chains from one sample sequenced in a study of cytomegalovirus exposure and HLA in healthy donors. PCR amplification relied on 60 Vbeta primers (plus 13 Jbeta primers). Profiling relied on immunoSEQ multiplex PCR, and the TCRdb table lists in-frame clones only, not all of them. Among over 100,000 clones listed, approximately 73% were seen once. Sequenced: PBMCs. The receptors here all came from a man aged 40-49 years in good health and CMV-seronegative.

The chain couples TRBV9 to TRBJ1-1; a possible D gene is TRBD1 (6 bases). The CDR3 sequence is 13 residues long. CDR1 SGDLS and CDR2 YYNGEE come from the germline V gene. The V end was cut by 3 bases, the J end by 4 bases, with 10 bases between. The CDR3 reads CASSDTGTTEAFF. DNA for the CDR3: TGTGCCAGCAGCGATACAGGGACCACTGAAGCTTTCTTT.

This clone was recorded once. The V call is TRBV28, the J call TRBJ1-5, with 7 bases lining up with TRBD1. This CDR3 has 16 residues. The junction had 8 bases not matched to a gene; V was cut back by 5 bases and J by 1 base. Germline loops: CDR1 MDHEN, CDR2 SYDVKM. The CDR3 is CASSHSGTESNQPQHF. The CDR3 nucleotides are TGTGCCAGCAGTCACTCCGGGACAGAAAGCAATCAGCCCCAGCATTTT.

The CDR3 reads CASSSMGTGTLQYF. The CDR3 nucleotides read TGTGCCAGCAGTTCGATGGGGACAGGGACTCTTCAGTACTTC. J is TRBJ2-4 and V is TRBV6-5; 9 nucleotides align to TRBD1. The V and J ends lost 4 bases and 11 bases, in that order; junction bases with no gene match: 9. Germline lookup yields CDR1 MNHEY and CDR2 SVGAGI. This CDR3 region has 14 residues.

The chain links TRBV5-1 to TRBJ1-4; D gene uncertain. V lost 4 bases to trimming and J lost 4 bases, with 8 bases between them. Germline V gene sequence: CDR1 SGHRS, CDR2 YFSETQ. CDR3 size: 13 residues. The CDR3 is CASSPGLNEKLFF. The CDR3 region has the DNA TGCGCCAGCAGCCCGGGTCTTAATGAAAAACTGTTTTTT.

The J gene is TRBJ2-7, the V gene TRBV19; TRBD1 aligns across 12 bases. V shed 7 bases, J shed 6 bases, and the junction held 7 bases outside the gene matches. Germline CDR1 LNHDA, CDR2 SQIVND (reference sequence). The CDR3 has 14 residues. As DNA, the CDR3 is TGTGCCAGTAAAAGCGGGACAGGGGGCAGCGAGCAGTACTTC. Translation: CASKSGTGGSEQYF.

The rearrangement uses TRBV27 and TRBJ2-7; TRBD1 is a possible D gene (6 bases). Germline CDR1 is MNHEY and CDR2 is SMNVEV (reference sequence). The V end lost 0 bases, the J end lost 4 bases, and 10 bases lay between the germline ends. This CDR3 has 14 amino acids. CDR3 DNA sequence: TGTGCCAGCAGTTTATCGCAGGGGCAATACGAGCAGTACTTC. It specifies CASSLSQGQYEQYF.

The chain joins TRBV7-2 to TRBJ1-4; TRBD1 is a possible D gene (5 bases). The CDR3 extends over 17 amino acids. Trimming took 5 bases from V and 0 from J, leaving 16 bases between them. Germline V gene lookup returns CDR1 SGHTA and CDR2 FQGNSA. The CDR3 bases are TGTGCCAGCAGCCTGCTGGGAGGGGCAGCAACTAATGAAAAACTGTTTTTT. This sequence encodes CASSLLGGAATNEKLFF.

The chain employs TRBV4-1 and TRBJ1-6, with D perhaps TRBD1 (5 bases). Germline CDR1 MGHRA, CDR2 YSYEKL. This CDR3 is 16 amino acids long. V gave up 1 base and J gave up 2 bases, with 9 bases separating them. The CDR3 DNA follows: TGCGCCAGCAGCCAAGTTGGCAGGGCCTATAATTCACCCCTCCACTTT. This encodes CASSQVGRAYNSPLHF.

A few counts support this clone. The genes are TRBV27 and TRBJ1-5; D is unclear. CDR3 length equals 13 residues. Trimming shortened V by 5 bases and J by 9 bases, and 14 bases separated the two germline ends. Germline values: CDR1 MNHEY, CDR2 SMNVEV (reference sequence). In nucleotides, the CDR3 is TGTGCCAGCAGTGCCACTCGGCGCGGGCCCCAGCATTTT. Translation gives CASSATRRGPQHF.

The genes are TRBV6-6 and TRBJ1-4, with 7 bases aligning to TRBD1. Germline values: CDR1 MNHNY, CDR2 SVGAGI (reference sequence). Trimming cost V 7 bases and J 8 bases; bases outside gene matches: 4. CDR3 length: 12 amino acids. CDR3 sequence (DNA): TGTGCCAGCACGCAGGGGGAGGAAAAACTGTTTTTT. As protein: CASTQGEEKLFF.

The chain couples TRBV6-1 to TRBJ2-7, with a tentative D call TRBD1 (6 bases). Germline values: CDR1 MNHNS, CDR2 SASEGT. CDR3 length: 16 amino acids. V lost 3 bases and J 0 bases, leaving 15 bases between the germline ends. The CDR3 bases are TGTGCCAGCAGTGAGAATTGGGGGACATCCTCCTACGAGCAGTACTTC. Protein: CASSENWGTSSYEQYF.

This rearrangement joins TRBV5-1 to TRBJ2-2; TRBD1 agrees at 12 bases. The CDR3 is 16 amino acids. Germline V gene data show CDR1 as SGHRS and CDR2 as YFSETQ. J lost 2 bases, V lost 4 bases, and 3 bases had no gene match. CDR3 in DNA: TGCGCCAGCAGCCCGGGACAGGGGGCTAACACCGGGGAGCTGTTTTTT. It is translated as CASSPGQGANTGELFF.

This clone was seen a single time. This chain connects TRBV6-1 to TRBJ1-1; 8 bases map to TRBD1. Looked up from germline, CDR1 is MNHNS and CDR2 is SASEGT. V shed 6 bases and J 5 bases; nucleotides not matched to a gene: 8. This CDR3 is built from 14 residues. The CDR3 DNA follows: TGTGCCAGCAGGCAACAGGGGGAAGGGACTGAAGCTTTCTTT. As protein: CASRQQGEGTEAFF.

This chain links TRBV18 with TRBJ1-5, with 8 bases identical to TRBD1. V lost 6 bases and J lost 5; bases outside the gene matches: 9. This CDR3 region has 15 residues. CDR1 is KGHSH, CDR2 LQKENI, per germline. The CDR3 is CASSPGGIKDQPQHF. The CDR3 DNA is TGTGCCAGCTCTCCAGGGGGCATAAAGGATCAGCCCCAGCATTTT.

As regards this clone: The sample holds other DNA sequences that translate to the same CDR3. V is TRBV29-1 and J is TRBJ2-7; 7 positions match TRBD2. Unmatched junction bases numbered 4, after V lost 5 bases and J lost 0 bases. Germline V gene lookup returns CDR1 SQVTM and CDR2 ANQGSEA. The CDR3 extends over 13 amino acids. The CDR3 loop is CSVSGGSSYEQYF. As DNA, the CDR3 is TGCAGCGTTTCCGGGGGGAGCTCCTACGAGCAGTACTTC.

CDR3 protein: CASSLGGNYGYTF. The CDR3 nucleotides read TGTGCCAGCAGCTTAGGGGGCAACTATGGCTACACCTTC. The rearrangement uses TRBV7-9 and TRBJ1-2; D perhaps matches TRBD1 (5 bases). Trimming removed 1 base at V and 2 bases at J, with 5 bases between. The CDR3 is made up of 13 amino acids. Germline lookup yields CDR1 SEHNR and CDR2 FQNEAQ (reference sequence).

This chain links TRBV7-9 with TRBJ2-7, with D perhaps TRBD1 (6 bases). Deletions cut 7 bases from V and 4 bases from J, with 17 bases between. This CDR3 has 14 amino acids. Germline CDR1 SEHNR, CDR2 FQNEAQ (reference sequence). The chain's CDR3 is CASTSTGGSYEQYF. The DNA of the CDR3 is TGTGCCAGCACCTCGACAGGCGGTTCTTACGAGCAGTACTTC.

This rearrangement joins TRBV9 to TRBJ2-6; TRBD1 matches 7 bases. Losses at the gene ends were 0 bases for V and 2 bases for J; bases not matched to a gene: 5. CDR3 length: 17 amino acids. The germline CDR1 and CDR2 sequences are SGDLS and YYNGEE. CDR3 DNA sequence: TGTGCCAGCAGCGTAGTACAGGGGCTCACTGGGGCCAACGTCCTGACTTTC. Translation: CASSVVQGLTGANVLTF.

This clone has a single count. At one end the junction does not follow the germline gene, possibly because of a read error. The chain has TRBV7-7 and TRBJ2-2; TRBD1 might be the D (5 bases). The germline V gene has CDR1 SSHAT and CDR2 FNYEAQ (reference sequence). CDR3 length equals 16 residues. CDR3 protein: CASSRNRPPYTGELFF. The CDR3 DNA sequence: TGTGCTAGCAGCCGGAACAGGCCCCCTTACACCGGGGAGCTGTTTTTT.

This clone was seen once. V is TRBV6-5 and J is TRBJ1-5; TRBD1 is a possible D gene (6 bases). V lost 2 bases and J 6 bases, leaving 14 bases between the germline ends. The V gene's germline CDR1 is MNHEY and CDR2 SVGAGI. CDR3 length: 15 amino acids. CDR3 loop: CASSYEHREGQPQHF. For the CDR3, the DNA is TGTGCCAGCAGTTACGAGCACAGGGAAGGTCAGCCCCAGCATTTT.

This clone appeared once. The chain carries TRBV15 and TRBJ2-2; 8 bases line up with TRBD1. Looked up from germline, CDR1 is LNHNV and CDR2 is YYDKDF (reference sequence). The CDR3 totals 15 residues. Unmatched junction bases numbered 3, after V lost 5 bases and J lost 1 base. This CDR3 reads CATSQDRVNTGELFF. CDR3 DNA sequence: TGTGCCACCAGCCAGGACAGGGTGAACACCGGGGAGCTGTTTTTT.

V is TRBV11-2 and J is TRBJ1-2; possible D gene TRBD1, 5 bases. Germline loops: CDR1 SGHAT, CDR2 FQNNGV. Trimming took 5 bases from V and 7 from J, leaving 26 bases between them. This CDR3 comprises 17 residues. The CDR3 protein is CASSVISRSATGGGYTF. The CDR3, as DNA: TGTGCCAGCAGCGTAATTTCCCGGTCGGCAACAGGCGGTGGCTACACCTTC.

This chain uses TRBV6-6 with TRBJ1-2, with unresolved D. CDR3 length equals 13 residues. The germline gives CDR1 MNHNY, CDR2 SVGAGI (reference sequence). Trimming stripped 10 bases from V and 2 bases from J, with 14 bases between. CDR3 loop: CAIRRGANYGYTF. CDR3 sequence (DNA): TGTGCCATCCGACGGGGAGCCAACTATGGCTACACCTTC.

The V call is TRBV4-3, the J call TRBJ2-7; tentatively, D is TRBD1 (5 bases). The CDR3 is 15 amino acids. The germline V and J ends were trimmed by 0 bases and 0 bases, with 9 bases remaining between them. Germline CDR1 is LGHNA and CDR2 is YSLEER. As DNA, the CDR3 is TGCGCCAGCAGCCAAGATTTACAGGTCTCCTACGAGCAGTACTTC. It specifies CASSQDLQVSYEQYF.

This chain joins TRBV19 and TRBJ2-5; perhaps TRBD1 as D (6 bases). The ends were cut back, 3 bases at V and 5 bases at J, with 22 bases in the middle. Per germline, CDR1 LNHDA and CDR2 SQIVND (reference sequence). This CDR3 has 17 amino acids. CDR3 in amino acids: CASSMLFDRLPLETQYF. DNA of the CDR3: TGTGCCAGTAGTATGTTATTTGACAGGTTACCTTTGGAGACCCAGTACTTC.

The J gene is TRBJ1-2, the V gene TRBV5-1, with 7 bases matching TRBD1. The trim removed 5 bases at V and 6 bases at J, leaving 10 bases unmatched. From germline, CDR1 is SGHRS and CDR2 YFSETQ. The CDR3 sequence is 14 residues long. The CDR3 DNA is TGCGCCAGCAGTCTAGGGGGCCAAGGGGATGGCTACACCTTC. As protein: CASSLGGQGDGYTF.

The chain recombines TRBV5-4 with TRBJ1-1, with 8 bases identical to TRBD1. CDR1 SGHNT and CDR2 YYREEE come from the germline V gene (reference sequence). The CDR3 extends over 13 amino acids. J lost 4 bases, V lost 5 bases, and 4 bases had no gene match. This CDR3 is CASRLTGGTEAFF. The CDR3 DNA reads as TGTGCCAGCAGACTCACAGGGGGCACTGAAGCTTTCTTT.

This rearrangement joins TRBV9 to TRBJ2-7; D perhaps matches TRBD1 (5 bases). The length of the CDR3 is 14 residues. V lost 3 bases and J lost 2, with 12 bases in between. CDR1 and CDR2 (germline): SGDLS, YYNGEE. The CDR3 spells CASSETTATYEQYF. The CDR3 nucleotides read TGTGCCAGCAGCGAAACGACAGCAACCTACGAGCAGTACTTC.

This clone appeared once. This chain uses TRBV11-2 with TRBJ2-7, with 11 bases lining up with TRBD1. Germline trimming cut 5 bases from V and 6 bases from J; bases unmatched to any gene: 6. CDR1 SGHAT and CDR2 FQNNGV come from the germline V gene. This CDR3 region has 14 residues. CDR3 nucleotide sequence: TGTGCCAGCAGCCTGGACAGGGGGCCCTGCGAGCAGTACTTC. Its protein product is CASSLDRGPCEQYF.

The CDR3: CASSEGSGGWDNEQFF. For the CDR3, the DNA is TGTGCCAGCAGTGAAGGCAGCGGGGGATGGGACAATGAGCAGTTCTTC. The chain combines TRBV6-1 with TRBJ2-1; TRBD2 matches 8 bases. The trim removed 1 base at V and 5 bases at J, leaving 7 bases unmatched. This CDR3 has 16 amino acids. CDR1 is MNHNS and CDR2 is SASEGT in the germline V gene.

This chain connects TRBV6-1 to TRBJ2-7; 10 bases align to TRBD1. This CDR3 spans 14 amino acids. With V trimmed by 9 bases and J by 2 bases, 7 bases remained unmatched. The germline V gene encodes CDR1 MNHNS and CDR2 SASEGT. CDR3 amino acids: CASVRGTGAYEQYF. The CDR3, as DNA: TGTGCCAGTGTCCGGGGGACAGGGGCCTACGAGCAGTACTTC.